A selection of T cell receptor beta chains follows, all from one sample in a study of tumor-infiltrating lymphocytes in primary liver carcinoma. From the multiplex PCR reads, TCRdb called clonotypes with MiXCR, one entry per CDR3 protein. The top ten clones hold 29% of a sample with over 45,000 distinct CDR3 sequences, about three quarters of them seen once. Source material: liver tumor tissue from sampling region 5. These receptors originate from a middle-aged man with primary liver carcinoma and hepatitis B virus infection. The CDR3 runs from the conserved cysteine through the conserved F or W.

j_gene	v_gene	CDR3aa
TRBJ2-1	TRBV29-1	CSVEDTVGSEQFF
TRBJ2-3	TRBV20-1	CSAPGGQGVVGTGTQYF
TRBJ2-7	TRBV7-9	CASGPSSSYEQYF
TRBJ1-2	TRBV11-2	CASSLEKNYGYTF
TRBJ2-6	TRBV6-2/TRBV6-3	CASTPRRRASSGVSGANVLTF
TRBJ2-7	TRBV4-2	CAISQKRTRSYEQYF
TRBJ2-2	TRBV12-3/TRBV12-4	CASSTGAGGLFF
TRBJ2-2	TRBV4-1	CASSQPYGVNRTGELFF
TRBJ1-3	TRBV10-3	CTISAGTGNTIYF
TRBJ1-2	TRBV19	CASSIEVERYGYTF
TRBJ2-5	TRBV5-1	CTSSSGTSGVQETQYF
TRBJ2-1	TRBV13	CASNPRLPSPSYNERFF
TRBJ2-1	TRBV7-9	CASSLAGWNEQFF
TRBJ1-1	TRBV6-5	CASSLYRGTSEALF
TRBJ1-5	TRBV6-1	CTTSGGWTIDQPQHF
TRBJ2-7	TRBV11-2	CASSLTDTAYDQYF
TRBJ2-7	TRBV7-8	CASSLVLGRGASGYERYF
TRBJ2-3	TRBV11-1	CASSRKGRYPTDTQYF
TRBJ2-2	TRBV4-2	CASSQGEDEQSAGELFF
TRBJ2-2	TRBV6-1	CASTKLAGDLGELFF
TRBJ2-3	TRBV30	CAWRNGGGTDTQYF
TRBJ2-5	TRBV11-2	CASGGRDQEAQYF
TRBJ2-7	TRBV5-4	CASCPGLPVTYEQYF
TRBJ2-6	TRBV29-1	CRVVGGTGADVLTF
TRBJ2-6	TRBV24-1	CAARQPRAPSGTNVLAF
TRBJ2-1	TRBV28	CASSSTLLPRPNEQLF
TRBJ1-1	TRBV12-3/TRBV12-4	CASTKGLTEAFF
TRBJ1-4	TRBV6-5	CASSYYWDSAHNENLFF
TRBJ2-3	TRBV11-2	CASSFRDITNTQYF
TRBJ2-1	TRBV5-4	CTSSDRLAGYNDQSF
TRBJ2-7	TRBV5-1	CASARAVNSYEQYF
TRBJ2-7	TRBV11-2	CTNSQYSGGGYEQYF
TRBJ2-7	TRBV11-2	CASSLGGGYEQYF
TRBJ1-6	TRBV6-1	CASSEMVTSYNSPHRF
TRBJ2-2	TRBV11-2	CASSWVLLGEPLF
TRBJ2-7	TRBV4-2	CASSQPGTAVGEKYF
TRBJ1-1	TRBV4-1	CASSKGQGPKGEAFF
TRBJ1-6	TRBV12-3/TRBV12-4	CASRPSPGQGSPLHF
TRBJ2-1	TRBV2	CASRGLAGGKNEKFF
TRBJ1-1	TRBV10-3	CAISVGGGARTEAFF
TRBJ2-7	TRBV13	CTSSLGPGQYF
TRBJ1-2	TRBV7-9	CASSPTGIHSYTF
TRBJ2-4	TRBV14	CAGSLTGTSDLIQYF
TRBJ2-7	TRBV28	CASSSEEGDTFACEQYF
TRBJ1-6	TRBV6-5	CASSHGEDPPLHF
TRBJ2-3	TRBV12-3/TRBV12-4	CASSFLLAGVDTECF
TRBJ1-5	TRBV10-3	CAISESSNNQPQFF
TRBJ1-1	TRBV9	CASSVGPRTGNTEAFF